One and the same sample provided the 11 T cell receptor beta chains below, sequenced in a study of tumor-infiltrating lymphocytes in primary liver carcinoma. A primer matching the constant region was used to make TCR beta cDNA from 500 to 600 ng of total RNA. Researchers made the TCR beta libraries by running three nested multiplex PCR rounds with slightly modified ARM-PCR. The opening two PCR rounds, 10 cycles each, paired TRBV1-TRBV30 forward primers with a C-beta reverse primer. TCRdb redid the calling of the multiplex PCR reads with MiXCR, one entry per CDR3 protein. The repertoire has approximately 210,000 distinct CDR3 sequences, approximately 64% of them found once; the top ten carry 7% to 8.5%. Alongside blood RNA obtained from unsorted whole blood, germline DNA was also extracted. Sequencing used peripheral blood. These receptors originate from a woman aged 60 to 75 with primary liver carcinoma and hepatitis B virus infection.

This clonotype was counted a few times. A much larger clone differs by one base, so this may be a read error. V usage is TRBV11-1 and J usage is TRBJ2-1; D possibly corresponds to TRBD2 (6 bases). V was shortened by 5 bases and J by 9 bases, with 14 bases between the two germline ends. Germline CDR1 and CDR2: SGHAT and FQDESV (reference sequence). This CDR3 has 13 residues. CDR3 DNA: TGTGCCAGCAGCCGAAGCGGGTACGGTGAGCAGTTCTTC. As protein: CASSRSGYGEQFF.

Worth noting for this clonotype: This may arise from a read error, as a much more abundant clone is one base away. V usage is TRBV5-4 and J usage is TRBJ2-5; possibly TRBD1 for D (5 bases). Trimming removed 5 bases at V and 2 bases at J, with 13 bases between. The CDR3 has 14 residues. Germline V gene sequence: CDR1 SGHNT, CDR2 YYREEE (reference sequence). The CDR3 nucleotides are TGTGCCAGCAGATTGACAGACCAACAAGAGACCCAGTACTTC. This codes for CASRLTDQQETQYF.

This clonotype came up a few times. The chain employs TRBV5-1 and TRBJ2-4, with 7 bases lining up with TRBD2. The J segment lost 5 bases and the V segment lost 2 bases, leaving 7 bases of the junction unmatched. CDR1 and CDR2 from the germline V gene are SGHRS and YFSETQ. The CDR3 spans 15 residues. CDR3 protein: CASSFLWAGENIQYF. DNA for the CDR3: TGCGCCAGCAGCTTCCTTTGGGCGGGAGAAAACATTCAGTACTTC. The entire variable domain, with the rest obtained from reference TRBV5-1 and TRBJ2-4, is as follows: KAGVTQTPRYLIKTRGQQVTLSCSPISGHRSVSWYQQTPGQGLQFLFEYFSETQRNKGNFPGRFSGRQFSNSRSEMNVSTLELGDSALYLCASSFLWAGENIQYFGAGTRLSVL.

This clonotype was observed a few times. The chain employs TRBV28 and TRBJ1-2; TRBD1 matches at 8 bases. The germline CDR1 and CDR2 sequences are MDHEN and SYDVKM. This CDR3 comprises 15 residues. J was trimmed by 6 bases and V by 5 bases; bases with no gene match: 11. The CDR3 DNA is TGTGCCAGCAGTCCGCAATCTTACAGGGGGGATGGCTACACCTTC. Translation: CASSPQSYRGDGYTF.

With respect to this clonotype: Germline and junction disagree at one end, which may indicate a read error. CDR3 sequence reads: CATDRGERRPSTEAFF. The CDR3 bases are TGTGCCACCGACCGAGGGGAGCGACGACCAAGCACTGAGGCTTTCTTT. The rearrangement joins TRBV6-5 to TRBJ1-1; D perhaps matches TRBD1 (5 bases). Germline V CDR1 and CDR2: MNHEY, SVGAGI. The CDR3 runs 16 residues.

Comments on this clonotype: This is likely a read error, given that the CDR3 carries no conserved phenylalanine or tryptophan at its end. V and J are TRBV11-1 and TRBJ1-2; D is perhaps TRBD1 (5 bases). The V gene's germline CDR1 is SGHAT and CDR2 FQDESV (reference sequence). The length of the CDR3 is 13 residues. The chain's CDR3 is CASSFDRTYGYTV. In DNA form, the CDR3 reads TGTGCCAGTAGCTTCGACAGAACCTATGGCTACACCGTC.

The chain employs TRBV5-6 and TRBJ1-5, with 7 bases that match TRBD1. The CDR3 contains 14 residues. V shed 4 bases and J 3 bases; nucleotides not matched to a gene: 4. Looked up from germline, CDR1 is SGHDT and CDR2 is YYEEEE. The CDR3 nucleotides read TGTGCCAGCAGCCTGGGACAGATCAATCAGCCCCAGCATTTT. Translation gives CASSLGQINQPQHF.

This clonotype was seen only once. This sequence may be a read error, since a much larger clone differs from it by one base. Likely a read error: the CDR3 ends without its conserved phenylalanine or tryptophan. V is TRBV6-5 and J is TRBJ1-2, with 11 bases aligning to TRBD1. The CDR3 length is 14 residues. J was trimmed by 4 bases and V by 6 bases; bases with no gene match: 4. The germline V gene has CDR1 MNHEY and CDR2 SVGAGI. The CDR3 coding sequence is TGTGCCAGCAGCCCGGACAGGGGGCCCTATGGCTACACCATC. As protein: CASSPDRGPYGYTI.

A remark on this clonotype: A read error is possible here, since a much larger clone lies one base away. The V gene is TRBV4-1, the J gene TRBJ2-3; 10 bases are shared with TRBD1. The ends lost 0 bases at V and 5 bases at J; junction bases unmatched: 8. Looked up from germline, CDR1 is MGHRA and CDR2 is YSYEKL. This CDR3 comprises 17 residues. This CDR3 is CASSQDRGTGVVDTQYF. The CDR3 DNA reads TGCGCCAGCAGCCAAGATCGGGGGACAGGGGTGGTAGATACGCAGTATTTT.

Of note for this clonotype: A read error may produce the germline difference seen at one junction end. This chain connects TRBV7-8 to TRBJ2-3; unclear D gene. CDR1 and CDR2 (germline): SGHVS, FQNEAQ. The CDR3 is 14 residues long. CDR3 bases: TGTGACAGCAGCTTGGGCGGCAGCACAGATACGCAGTATTTT. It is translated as CDSSLGGSTDTQYF.

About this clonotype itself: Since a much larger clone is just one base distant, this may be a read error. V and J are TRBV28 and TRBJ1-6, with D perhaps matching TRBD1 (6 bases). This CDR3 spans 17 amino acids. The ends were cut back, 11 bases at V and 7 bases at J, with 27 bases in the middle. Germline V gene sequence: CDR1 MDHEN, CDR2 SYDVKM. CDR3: CAGSSDITGTSNSPLHF. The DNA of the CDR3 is TGTGCCGGCTCCTCCGATATTACAGGGACATCGAATTCACCCCTCCACTTT.